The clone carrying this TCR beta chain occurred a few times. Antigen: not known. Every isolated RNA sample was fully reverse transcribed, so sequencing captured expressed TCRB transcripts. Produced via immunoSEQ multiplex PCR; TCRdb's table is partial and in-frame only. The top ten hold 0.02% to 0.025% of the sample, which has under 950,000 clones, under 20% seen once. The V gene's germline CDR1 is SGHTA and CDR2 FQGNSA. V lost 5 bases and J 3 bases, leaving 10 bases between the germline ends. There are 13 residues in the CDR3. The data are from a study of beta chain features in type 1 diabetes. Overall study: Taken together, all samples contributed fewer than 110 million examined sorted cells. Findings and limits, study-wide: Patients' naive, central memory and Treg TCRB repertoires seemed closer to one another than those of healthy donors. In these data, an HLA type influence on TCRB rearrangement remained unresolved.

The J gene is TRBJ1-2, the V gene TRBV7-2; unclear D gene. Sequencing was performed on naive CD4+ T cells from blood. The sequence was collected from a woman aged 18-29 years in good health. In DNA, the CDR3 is TGTGCCAGCAGCCCGATTCAGGACTATGGCTACACCTTC. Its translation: CASSPIQDYGYTF.